This TCR beta chain was identified in a study of T cells in Graves' hyperthyroidism and ophthalmopathy. Study-wide results and limits: Researchers found most expanded thyroid clonotypes above 0.001 in blood as well.

RNA transcripts served as the template for amplifying TCR beta CDR3 regions. TCR CDR3 regions were first amplified by RT-PCR with HTBI primers. TCRdb reanalysed the multiplex PCR reads using MiXCR and keeps one entry per CDR3 protein. Here the sample spans hundreds of thousands of distinct CDR3 sequences, 16% being singletons. Uncontrolled infection, other autoimmune disease, pregnancy or lactation led to exclusion. Per germline, CDR1 LGHDT and CDR2 YNNKEL (reference sequence). This CDR3 spans 14 amino acids. Turning to this clonotype: Its antigen is currently unknown. The junction departs from germline at one end; a sequencing error may be responsible.

J is TRBJ1-1 and V is TRBV3-1; D is undetermined. This TCR was recovered from a woman in her forties with Graves' ophthalmopathy. Sequenced sample: blood. The CDR3 here is CASGHPTMNTEAFF. The CDR3 DNA reads TGTGCCAGCGGCCACCCGACAATGAACACTGAAGCTTTCTTT.